The clone carrying this T cell receptor beta chain has just a few counts. Its target is unknown. Generated by immunoSEQ multiplex PCR, the TCRdb table keeps only in-frame clones and is missing some. In the table there are fewer than 30,000 clones, more than 75% of which are singletons. The record originates from a study of OX40 agonist ivuxolimab in advanced cancers. Study-level results: No antigen was identified for the clonally expanded peripheral T cells.

The CDR3 contains 15 residues. Per germline, CDR1 MNHEY and CDR2 SVGAGI. V lost 4 bases to trimming and J lost 1 base; unmatched junction nucleotides: 5. Peripheral blood came from all dose cohorts at three timepoints. The sequences come from CD4+ or CD8+ T cells sorted from blood, collected in a trial of the OX40 agonist ivuxolimab. V gene TRBV6-5 combines with J gene TRBJ2-5, with 8 bases that match TRBD2. This clonotype was sampled from an adult with an advanced solid tumor such as melanoma, head and neck, liver or kidney cancer. The CDR3: CASSFWSGGQETQYF. The CDR3 nucleotides are TGTGCCAGCAGTTTCTGGAGCGGGGGCCAAGAGACCCAGTACTTC.